The 20 T cell receptor beta chains listed next were all sequenced from one sample in a study of identical twins. TCRdb passed the 5' RACE reads through MiXCR, listing each CDR3 protein once. The sample holds 540,000 or so distinct CDR3 sequences; 20% to 25% are singletons and the top ten take approximately 0.52%. These same data were also listed under a study on yellow fever vaccine responses in identical twins.

Sequenced: CD4+ T cells sorted from blood. The receptors stem from a woman aged 18-30 years in good health.

The genes are TRBV5-1 and TRBJ1-6, with D maybe TRBD1 (6 bases). The V and J ends lost 0 bases and 6 bases respectively, with 16 bases between them. CDR3 length: 17 amino acids. Looked up from germline, CDR1 is SGHRS and CDR2 is YFSETQ. The CDR3 here is CASSLAGGAGPNSPLHF. The DNA for the CDR3 is TGCGCCAGCAGCTTGGCCGGGGGGGCCGGCCCTAATTCACCCCTCCACTTT.

CDR3 sequence (DNA): TGTGCCAGCAGCCGAACCGGTCCTGGGACTAGCGGCACAGATACGCAGTATTTT. Protein sequence: CASSRTGPGTSGTDTQYF. The chain joins TRBV7-8 to TRBJ2-3, with TRBD2 matching over 10 bases. V lost 5 bases, J lost 1 base, and 12 bases stayed unmatched. From germline, CDR1 is SGHVS and CDR2 FQNEAQ. The CDR3 spans 18 residues.

The chain recombines TRBV5-1 with TRBJ2-5, with 7 positions matching TRBD2. Germline CDR1 is SGHRS and CDR2 is YFSETQ. The CDR3 has 13 amino acids. V was pared by 7 bases and J by 2 bases, with 5 bases of the junction left unmatched. CDR3 nucleotides: TGCGCCAGCGCGGGACTACAGCAAGAGACCCAGTACTTC. Amino acids: CASAGLQQETQYF.

The genes are TRBV24-1 and TRBJ2-3; perhaps TRBD1 as D (6 bases). Germline assignment: CDR1 KGHDR and CDR2 SFDVKD. The CDR3 contains 15 residues. Trimming shortened V by 4 bases and J by 0 bases, and 10 bases separated the two germline ends. The chain's CDR3 is CATSDRTESTDTQYF. Here the CDR3 DNA reads TGTGCCACCAGTGACCGGACAGAAAGCACAGATACGCAGTATTTT.

There are a few counts of this clonotype. This chain uses TRBV12-3 or TRBV12-4 with TRBJ1-1; no clear D gene. The CDR3 has 17 amino acids. Trimming took 1 base from V and 3 from J, leaving 18 bases between them. CDR3 bases: TGTGCCAGCAGTTTAGGTGACATGTCGGGGTTCTACACTGAAGCTTTCTTT. It specifies CASSLGDMSGFYTEAFF.

V is TRBV9 and J is TRBJ2-3; D not resolved. CDR1 and CDR2 (germline): SGDLS, YYNGEE. V was clipped by 0 bases and J by 0 bases, with 11 bases between them. This CDR3 comprises 16 residues. The CDR3 DNA is TGTGCCAGCAGCGTAGGTCAGGCTAGTAGCACAGATACGCAGTATTTT. This codes for CASSVGQASSTDTQYF. Filled out from reference TRBV9 and TRBJ2-3, the complete variable domain reads DSGVTQTPKHLITATGQRVTLRCSPRSGDLSVYWYQQSLDQGLQFLIQYYNGEERAKGNILERFSAQQFPDLHSELNLSSLELGDSALYFCASSVGQASSTDTQYFGPGTRLTVL.

The chain recombines TRBV5-1 with TRBJ2-3; the match to TRBD1 covers 9 bases. CDR3 length: 15 amino acids. In germline, CDR1 is SGHRS, CDR2 YFSETQ. With 3 bases clipped from V and 4 bases from J, the junction kept 6 bases outside the gene matches. In DNA, the CDR3 is TGCGCCAGCAGCTCGGGGACAGGGATCCCAGATACGCAGTATTTT. Protein sequence: CASSSGTGIPDTQYF.

V usage is TRBV5-1 and J usage is TRBJ1-4; 8 positions match TRBD1. Germline V gene data show CDR1 as SGHRS and CDR2 as YFSETQ. The CDR3 contains 15 residues. J gave up 7 bases and V 6 bases, and 11 bases lay outside the gene matches. CDR3 bases: TGCGCCAGCAATCCAGGGGGCGGTGGAGGTGAAAAACTGTTTTTT. Its protein is CASNPGGGGGEKLFF.

The genes are TRBV27 and TRBJ2-7; 7 nucleotides match TRBD2. CDR3 length equals 14 residues. V lost 4 bases, J lost 2 bases, and 5 bases stayed unmatched. Germline V gene lookup returns CDR1 MNHEY and CDR2 SMNVEV (reference sequence). In nucleotides, the CDR3 is TGTGCCAGCAGTTCCCTAGCGGAACCCTACGAGCAGTACTTC. It specifies CASSSLAEPYEQYF.

Only a few counts were recorded for this clonotype. V gene TRBV12-3 or TRBV12-4 combines with J gene TRBJ2-5; TRBD2 matches at 11 bases. The CDR3 spans 16 residues. After removal of 5 bases from V and 5 bases from J, the junction contained 10 bases not matched to a gene. CDR3 coding DNA: TGTGCCAGCAGTCGACTAGCGGGATTGGGTAGGGAGACCCAGTACTTC. This encodes CASSRLAGLGRETQYF.

V is TRBV3-1 and J is TRBJ2-3, with D perhaps TRBD1 (6 bases). Germline V lookup: CDR1 LGHDT, CDR2 YNNKEL (reference sequence). V was cut by 0 bases and J by 6 bases, with 10 bases left in between. The length of the CDR3 is 14 residues. CDR3 bases: TGTGCCAGCAGCCAAGATTCCACAGGGGATACGCAGTATTTT. This encodes CASSQDSTGDTQYF.

This clonotype was counted a few times. The chain employs TRBV5-1 and TRBJ2-3, with 11 nucleotides matching TRBD1. This CDR3 is 15 amino acids long. V lost 3 bases and J lost 6; bases outside the gene matches: 6. Germline assignment: CDR1 SGHRS and CDR2 YFSETQ. CDR3: CASSWTGGSGDTQYF. The DNA of the CDR3 is TGCGCCAGCAGCTGGACAGGGGGCTCAGGTGATACGCAGTATTTT.

This clonotype was detected a few times. The chain combines TRBV28 with TRBJ2-7; D uncertain. Germline CDR1 MDHEN, CDR2 SYDVKM. There are 13 residues in the CDR3. The V end was cut by 7 bases, the J end by 2 bases, with 12 bases between. The CDR3: CASNQAQPYEQYF. The CDR3 nucleotides read TGTGCCAGCAACCAGGCGCAACCCTACGAGCAGTACTTC.

This clonotype was seen once. V and J are TRBV20-1 and TRBJ2-7, with D perhaps being TRBD1 or TRBD2 (5 bases each). The CDR3 runs to 15 residues. V dropped 6 bases and J dropped 2 bases, with 20 bases sitting between them. Germline V gene lookup returns CDR1 DFQATT and CDR2 SNEGSKA (reference sequence). CDR3 sequence: CSAAGAGKNTYEQYF. Here the CDR3 DNA reads TGCAGTGCGGCCGGGGCCGGAAAAAACACCTACGAGCAGTACTTC.

This clonotype turned up a few times. The gene calls are TRBV20-1 and TRBJ2-1; tentative D call: TRBD2 (6 bases). The germline V and J ends were trimmed by 3 bases and 6 bases, with 18 bases remaining between them. CDR3 size: 15 residues. Germline-derived CDR1 and CDR2 are DFQATT and SNEGSKA (reference sequence). CDR3 nucleotide sequence: TGCAGTGCTAGTGGGGACCGGGACTTATTCAATGAGCAGTTCTTC. Translation: CSASGDRDLFNEQFF.

V usage is TRBV29-1 and J usage is TRBJ2-7, with D maybe TRBD2 (6 bases). The CDR3 totals 13 residues. The V and J ends lost 5 bases and 1 base respectively, with 12 bases between them. The germline CDR1 and CDR2 sequences are SQVTM and ANQGSEA. CDR3 sequence (DNA): TGCAGCGTTACGCCGGGAGATTCCTACGAGCAGTACTTC. It translates to CSVTPGDSYEQYF.

The V gene is TRBV7-3, the J gene TRBJ2-5, with TRBD1 as a possible D gene (5 bases). CDR3 length equals 15 residues. V lost 6 bases and J 5 bases, leaving 19 bases between the germline ends. Germline assignment: CDR1 SGHTA and CDR2 FQGTGA. As DNA, the CDR3 is TGTGCCAGCAGACCAGGGCCCGGCCCATTTGAGACCCAGTACTTC. Its translation: CASRPGPGPFETQYF.

V is TRBV4-1 and J is TRBJ1-2; D perhaps matches TRBD1 (5 bases). Trimming stripped 0 bases from V and 0 bases from J, with 11 bases between. This CDR3 is 16 amino acids long. Germline lookup yields CDR1 MGHRA and CDR2 YSYEKL. The CDR3 DNA reads as TGCGCCAGCAGCCAAGATCAATCAGGGCCTAACTATGGCTACACCTTC. It translates to CASSQDQSGPNYGYTF.

V is TRBV12-3 or TRBV12-4 and J is TRBJ2-5; the match to TRBD2 covers 11 bases. The CDR3 sequence is 14 residues long. The ends lost 2 bases at V and 6 bases at J; junction bases unmatched: 2. DNA for the CDR3: TGTGCCAGCAGTTTAACTAGCGGGGGACAGACCCAGTACTTC. Translating gives CASSLTSGGQTQYF.

The sample holds many counts of this clonotype. This rearrangement joins TRBV5-1 to TRBJ2-7; 7 positions match TRBD1. Germline V gene data show CDR1 as SGHRS and CDR2 as YFSETQ. The CDR3 sequence is 14 residues long. With 0 bases clipped from V and 3 bases from J, the junction kept 3 bases outside the gene matches. The CDR3 nucleotides read TGCGCCAGCAGCTTGGTACAGGGGATCTACGAGCAGTACTTC. It specifies CASSLVQGIYEQYF.